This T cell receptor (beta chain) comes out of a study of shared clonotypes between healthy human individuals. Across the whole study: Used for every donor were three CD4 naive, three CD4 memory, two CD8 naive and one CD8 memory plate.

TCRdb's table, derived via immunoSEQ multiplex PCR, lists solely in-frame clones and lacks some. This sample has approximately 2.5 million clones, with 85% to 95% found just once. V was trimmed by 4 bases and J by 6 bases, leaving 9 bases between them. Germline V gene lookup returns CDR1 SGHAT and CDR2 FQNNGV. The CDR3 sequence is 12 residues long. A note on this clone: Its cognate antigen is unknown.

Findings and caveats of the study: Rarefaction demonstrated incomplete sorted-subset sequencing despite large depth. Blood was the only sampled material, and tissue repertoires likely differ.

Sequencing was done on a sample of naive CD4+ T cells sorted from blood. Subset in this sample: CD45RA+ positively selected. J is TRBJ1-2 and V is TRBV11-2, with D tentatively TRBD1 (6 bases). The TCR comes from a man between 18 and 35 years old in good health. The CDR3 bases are TGTGCCAGCAGCTCAGAGGGGGATGGCTACACCTTC. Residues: CASSSEGDGYTF.